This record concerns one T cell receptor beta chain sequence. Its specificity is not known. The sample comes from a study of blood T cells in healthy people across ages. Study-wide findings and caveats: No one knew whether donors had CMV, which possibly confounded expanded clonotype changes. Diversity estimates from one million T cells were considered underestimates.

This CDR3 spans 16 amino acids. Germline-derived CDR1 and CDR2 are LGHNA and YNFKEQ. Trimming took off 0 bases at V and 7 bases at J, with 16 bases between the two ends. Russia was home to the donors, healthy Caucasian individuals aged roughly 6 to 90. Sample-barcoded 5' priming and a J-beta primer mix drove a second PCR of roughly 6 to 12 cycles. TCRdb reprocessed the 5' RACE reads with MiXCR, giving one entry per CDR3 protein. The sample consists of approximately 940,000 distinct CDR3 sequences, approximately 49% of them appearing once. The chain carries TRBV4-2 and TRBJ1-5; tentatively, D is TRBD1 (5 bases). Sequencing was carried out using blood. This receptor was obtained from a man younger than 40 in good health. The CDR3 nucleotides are TGTGCCAGCAGCCAAGATAACGGTCAGGGTTGGCAGCCCCAGCATTTT. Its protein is CASSQDNGQGWQPQHF.